The 32 T cell receptor beta chains reported below all come from one sample, sequenced in a study of spatial heterogeneity in lung cancer. TCRdb passed the 5' RACE reads through MiXCR, listing each CDR3 protein once. The repertoire includes roughly 45,000 distinct CDR3 sequences, 20% to 25% of them detected once, and less than 8.5% sits in the top ten. Time point specified: blood at routine non-recurrence follow-up after resection. Sequencing was performed on PBMCs, taken at follow-up. These receptors all come from a female donor with early-stage non-small cell lung cancer.

This clonotype showed up many times. This chain links TRBV20-1 with TRBJ1-5; TRBD1 matches at 9 bases. Germline loops: CDR1 DFQATT, CDR2 SNEGSKA (reference sequence). J was trimmed by 5 bases and V by 4 bases; bases with no gene match: 6. There are 14 residues in the CDR3. The CDR3 region has the DNA TGCAGTGCTACAATAACAGGGGGCGATCAGCCCCAGCATTTT. It encodes CSATITGGDQPQHF.

This clonotype was picked up a small number of times. The chain uses TRBV7-2 and TRBJ1-2; TRBD1 aligns across 10 bases. The CDR3 sequence is 14 residues long. V shed 2 bases, J shed 7 bases, and the junction held 4 bases outside the gene matches. Looked up from germline, CDR1 is SGHTA and CDR2 is FQGNSA. CDR3 DNA sequence: TGTGCCAGCAGCTTAACCGGGACAGGGGCTGGCTACACCTTC. This codes for CASSLTGTGAGYTF.

The sample holds a few counts of this clonotype. The V and J genes are TRBV5-5 and TRBJ2-5; 10 bases match TRBD2. CDR1 and CDR2 (germline): SGHKS, YYEKEE (reference sequence). Trimming cost V 4 bases and J 4 bases; bases outside gene matches: 4. The CDR3 sequence is 14 residues long. CDR3 in amino acids: CASSRTSGPETQYF. The DNA of the CDR3 is TGTGCCAGCAGCCGGACTAGCGGTCCAGAGACCCAGTACTTC.

The genes are TRBV5-1 and TRBJ2-7, with 9 bases matching TRBD2. The ends lost 0 bases at V and 3 bases at J; junction bases unmatched: 13. Germline lookup yields CDR1 SGHRS and CDR2 YFSETQ. The CDR3 is 18 residues long. CDR3 sequence: CASSLVMNWREGNYEQYF. CDR3 DNA: TGCGCCAGCAGCTTGGTGATGAACTGGCGGGAGGGTAACTACGAGCAGTACTTC.

This clonotype has a handful of counts. The V call is TRBV20-1, the J call TRBJ2-2; TRBD1 aligns across 7 bases. J lost 0 bases, V lost 6 bases, and 4 bases had no gene match. CDR1 and CDR2 from the germline V gene are DFQATT and SNEGSKA (reference sequence). This CDR3 contains 14 residues. The CDR3, as DNA: TGCAGTGCGGCACAGGGGCCGAACACCGGGGAGCTGTTTTTT. This encodes CSAAQGPNTGELFF.

This clonotype was seen repeatedly, ten times or more. This chain links TRBV2 with TRBJ1-5; D ambiguous. The germline gives CDR1 SNHLY, CDR2 FYNNEI. V was shortened by 3 bases and J by 3 bases, with 18 bases between the two germline ends. CDR3 size: 17 residues. CDR3 sequence (DNA): TGTGCCAGCAGTGATTATTGGAGTTTGCAGGTCAATCAGCCCCAGCATTTT. Translating gives CASSDYWSLQVNQPQHF.

CDR3 loop: CASSLSATGELFF. The CDR3 bases are TGTGCCAGCAGTTTATCGGCCACCGGGGAGCTGTTTTTT. The chain uses TRBV27 and TRBJ2-2, with unresolved D. This CDR3 is 13 amino acids long. V lost 0 bases, J lost 4 bases, and 3 bases lay in between. Germline CDR1 reads MNHEY; CDR2 reads SMNVEV (reference sequence).

The count of this clonotype is one. The chain recombines TRBV6-1 with TRBJ1-2; D uncertain. The CDR3 loop spans 10 amino acids. The germline CDR1 and CDR2 sequences are MNHNS and SASEGT. The CDR3 region is CVSGDYGYTF. CDR3 DNA sequence: TGTGTCTCGGGTGACTATGGCTACACCTTC.

This clonotype appeared many times. This chain uses TRBV5-6 with TRBJ2-3, with D maybe TRBD2 (5 bases). The V gene's germline CDR1 is SGHDT and CDR2 YYEEEE. V gave up 0 bases and J gave up 2 bases, with 10 bases separating them. The length of the CDR3 is 15 residues. For the CDR3, the DNA is TGTGCCAGCAGCTTGGCACGGGGAGTCACAGATACGCAGTATTTT. This translates into CASSLARGVTDTQYF.

The chain recombines TRBV20-1 with TRBJ2-3; 9 bases line up with TRBD1. From germline, CDR1 is DFQATT and CDR2 SNEGSKA (reference sequence). The V gene end was trimmed by 1 base and the J gene end by 4 bases; junction bases not matched to a gene: 3. The CDR3 covers 14 residues. CDR3: CSARGDREPDTQYF. CDR3 nucleotides: TGCAGTGCTAGAGGGGACAGGGAACCAGATACGCAGTATTTT.

This clonotype was seen repeatedly, ten times or more. This chain joins TRBV7-9 and TRBJ1-4; maybe TRBD1 (5 bases). Germline lookup yields CDR1 SEHNR and CDR2 FQNEAQ (reference sequence). The CDR3 length is 14 residues. Trimming pared 5 bases from V and 6 bases from J, leaving 13 bases between. The CDR3 protein is CASSPGREYEKLFF. The CDR3 nucleotides read TGTGCCAGCAGCCCAGGGAGGGAGTATGAAAAACTGTTTTTT.

In its sample, this clonotype was seen a few times. This chain joins TRBV19 and TRBJ2-7; D not certain. This CDR3 contains 12 residues. The germline V gene encodes CDR1 LNHDA and CDR2 SQIVND (reference sequence). Trimming took off 9 bases at V and 1 base at J, with 10 bases between the two ends. DNA of the CDR3: TGTGCCAGCAGAGGTCCTTCCTACGAGCAGTACTTC. This translates into CASRGPSYEQYF.

The rearrangement joins TRBV20-1 to TRBJ1-5; D is unclear. The germline V gene encodes CDR1 DFQATT and CDR2 SNEGSKA (reference sequence). CDR3 size: 14 residues. Trimming shortened V by 5 bases and J by 3 bases, and 14 bases separated the two germline ends. The CDR3 DNA sequence: TGCAGTGCTCGAGCCTTCGCCTACAATCAGCCCCAGCATTTT. Translated: CSARAFAYNQPQHF.

This clonotype was seen more than once but under ten times. The rearrangement links TRBV12-3 or TRBV12-4 to TRBJ1-6; D is unresolved. The V end was cut by 7 bases, the J end by 10 bases, with 14 bases between. This CDR3 has 13 residues. The CDR3 region is CASKPIDVSPLHF. DNA for the CDR3: TGTGCCAGCAAGCCTATCGATGTGTCACCCCTCCACTTT.

The genes are TRBV9 and TRBJ1-1; D gene unclear. V lost 4 bases and J lost 4, with 17 bases in between. This CDR3 is 15 amino acids long. Germline V gene sequence: CDR1 SGDLS, CDR2 YYNGEE. The CDR3 nucleotides are TGTGCCAGCAGCTTGGACCCCCTCCGGGGCACTGAAGCTTTCTTT. As protein: CASSLDPLRGTEAFF.

The chain carries TRBV24-1 and TRBJ2-5; 9 bases line up with TRBD2. The V gene end was trimmed by 4 bases and the J gene end by 2 bases; junction bases not matched to a gene: 4. CDR1 is KGHDR, CDR2 SFDVKD, per germline. This CDR3 is built from 15 residues. CDR3 sequence (DNA): TGTGCCACCAGTGACCCGCGGGGGGGACAAGAGACCCAGTACTTC. Translated: CATSDPRGGQETQYF.

V gene TRBV3-1 combines with J gene TRBJ2-2; D unclear. The CDR3 has 15 amino acids. Germline-derived CDR1 and CDR2 are LGHDT and YNNKEL (reference sequence). V was clipped by 1 base and J by 4 bases, with 10 bases between them. The CDR3 loop reads CASSQVDRVTGELFF. In nucleotides, the CDR3 is TGTGCCAGCAGCCAAGTCGACCGTGTCACCGGGGAGCTGTTTTTT.

This clonotype qualifies as medium-sized. The V call is TRBV12-3 or TRBV12-4, the J call TRBJ1-6; D unclear. Trimming took off 5 bases at V and 0 bases at J, with 11 bases between the two ends. The CDR3 is 16 residues long. The CDR3 coding sequence is TGTGCCAGCAGTCCCCAGGCGAGCTCCTATAATTCACCCCTCCACTTT. Its translation is CASSPQASSYNSPLHF.

This clonotype was counted between two and nine times. The chain combines TRBV5-1 with TRBJ2-1; no clear D. The ends were cut back, 2 bases at V and 0 bases at J, with 9 bases in the middle. The CDR3 totals 15 residues. Per germline, CDR1 SGHRS and CDR2 YFSETQ. CDR3: CASSFSPRSYNEQFF. CDR3 in DNA: TGCGCCAGCAGCTTCTCGCCGCGCTCCTACAATGAGCAGTTCTTC.

This clonotype was seen a few times. The V and J genes are TRBV10-3 and TRBJ2-7; TRBD1 matches at 7 bases. This CDR3 is built from 13 residues. Germline CDR1 and CDR2: ENHRY and SYGVKD. With V trimmed by 6 bases and J by 4 bases, 6 bases remained unmatched. The CDR3 spells CAIRGTEPYEQYF. The CDR3 nucleotides read TGTGCCATCAGGGGGACAGAACCTTACGAGCAGTACTTC.

This clonotype was seen at least ten times. The V call is TRBV11-2, the J call TRBJ2-2; D not resolved. The CDR3 contains 12 residues. Germline V CDR1 and CDR2: SGHAT, FQNNGV. V shed 5 bases and J shed 5 bases, with 6 bases lying between them. CDR3 coding DNA: TGTGCCAGCAGCCTTTCTACCGGGGAGCTGTTTTTT. This translates into CASSLSTGELFF.

The rearrangement links TRBV6-1 to TRBJ2-1; no firm D call. Trimming left V 8 bases short and J 3 bases short, with 8 bases between. The germline V gene has CDR1 MNHNS and CDR2 SASEGT. This CDR3 comprises 12 residues. CDR3 nucleotide sequence: TGTGCCAGCCAGCAGGTCTACAATGAGCAGTTCTTC. It yields the protein CASQQVYNEQFF.

The rearrangement uses TRBV10-1 and TRBJ2-7, with 11 bases fitting TRBD1. Germline V gives CDR1 WNHNN, CDR2 SYGVQD (reference sequence). The trim removed 8 bases at V and 2 bases at J, leaving 17 bases unmatched. The CDR3 has 18 amino acids. The CDR3 reads CASRPGQTGTGGTYEQYV. The CDR3, as DNA: TGCGCCAGCCGCCCGGGCCAAACCGGGACAGGGGGGACCTACGAGCAGTACGTC.

Many counts were recorded for this clonotype. The chain has TRBV13 and TRBJ2-1; D may be TRBD2 (5 bases). V lost 5 bases to trimming and J lost 3 bases, with 26 bases between them. The CDR3 contains 19 residues. Germline CDR1 and CDR2: PRHDT and FYEKMQ (reference sequence). The CDR3 spells CASSADLWPRALDYNEQFF. The CDR3 nucleotides read TGTGCCAGCAGCGCGGATCTCTGGCCGAGGGCCCTCGACTACAATGAGCAGTTCTTC. The full variable domain, its missing parts supplied by reference TRBV13 and TRBJ2-1, is AAGVIQSPRHLIKEKRETATLKCYPIPRHDTVYWYQQGPGQDPQFLISFYEKMQSDKGSIPDRFSAQQFSDYHSELNMSSLELGDSALYFCASSADLWPRALDYNEQFFGPGTRLTVL.

The V call is TRBV20-1, the J call TRBJ2-5; D perhaps matches TRBD1 (6 bases). The V and J ends lost 5 bases and 1 base respectively, with 11 bases between them. The CDR3 length is 13 residues. Germline CDR1 and CDR2: DFQATT and SNEGSKA (reference sequence). The CDR3 bases are TGCAGTGCTGGCAGGACAGCCCAAGAGACCCAGTACTTC. Translated: CSAGRTAQETQYF.

The chain employs TRBV29-1 and TRBJ2-6, with D perhaps TRBD2 (5 bases). The CDR3 is 16 residues long. Trimming took off 0 bases at V and 0 bases at J, with 9 bases between the two ends. Germline V gene sequence: CDR1 SQVTM, CDR2 ANQGSEA. CDR3 sequence reads: CSVEDSAFSGANVLTF. CDR3 nucleotides: TGCAGCGTTGAAGATAGCGCTTTCTCTGGGGCCAACGTCCTGACTTTC.

J is TRBJ1-1 and V is TRBV7-9; a possible D gene is TRBD1 (6 bases). This CDR3 contains 12 residues. Trimming pared 5 bases from V and 6 bases from J, leaving 10 bases between. Germline CDR1 and CDR2: SEHNR and FQNEAQ (reference sequence). The CDR3 DNA reads TGTGCCAGCAGCCGGGGGACACCTGAAGCTTTCTTT. This codes for CASSRGTPEAFF.

J is TRBJ1-1 and V is TRBV25-1; D unclear. With 1 base removed from V and 6 bases from J, the gap between germline ends came to 9 bases. The CDR3 has 13 residues. Germline V gene sequence: CDR1 MGHDK, CDR2 SYGVNS. CDR3 nucleotide sequence: TGTGCCAGCAGTGAATTGGAGGGCTCTGAAGCTTTCTTT. It codes for CASSELEGSEAFF.

The sample holds a few counts of this clonotype. This chain uses TRBV6-1 with TRBJ2-2; 15 positions match TRBD2. The CDR3 sequence is 19 residues long. Germline V gene lookup returns CDR1 MNHNS and CDR2 SASEGT. Trimming took 7 bases from V and 4 from J; bases not matched to a gene: 13. CDR3 in DNA: TGTGCCAGCATCCAACCCGGGACTAGCGGGAGGAGGGTCACCGGGGAGCTGTTTTTT. Translated, it gives CASIQPGTSGRRVTGELFF.

The CDR3: CSARGSGPLRRTDTQYF. The CDR3, as DNA: TGCAGTGCTAGAGGTTCGGGTCCCCTTCGTCGCACAGATACGCAGTATTTT. The rearrangement links TRBV20-1 to TRBJ2-3; no reliable D call. This CDR3 has 17 residues. V dropped 1 base and J dropped 1 base, with 18 bases sitting between them. From germline, CDR1 is DFQATT and CDR2 SNEGSKA (reference sequence).

This chain connects TRBV12-3 or TRBV12-4 to TRBJ1-4, with a tentative D call TRBD1 (6 bases). The CDR3 runs 14 residues. V gave up 4 bases and J gave up 7 bases, with 13 bases separating them. CDR3 in amino acids: CASSSDRLGEKLFF. DNA for the CDR3: TGTGCCAGCAGTTCCGACAGGCTGGGTGAAAAACTGTTTTTT.

The J gene is TRBJ1-1, the V gene TRBV20-1; 11 nucleotides line up with TRBD1. Germline V CDR1 and CDR2: DFQATT, SNEGSKA (reference sequence). The CDR3 covers 13 residues. J gave up 8 bases and V 0 bases, and 2 bases lay outside the gene matches. The CDR3 spells CSAREGQGEEAFF. In DNA form, the CDR3 reads TGCAGTGCTAGAGAGGGACAGGGGGAGGAAGCTTTCTTT.